This T cell receptor (beta chain) was sequenced for a study of blood T cells in healthy people across ages (dated by TCRdb to 2014 to 2015). Background on the whole study: Template switching captured roughly one uniquely barcoded TCR beta cDNA molecule per two T cells in model experiments. Using deep sequencing normalized with unique cDNA molecular identifiers, the study measured how TCR beta repertoire diversity changes with age. Four age groups were formed from the donors: young (average roughly 15 years), middle-aged (more than 35), aged (approximately 60) and long-lived (around 82). To avoid experimental bias, donors of different ages were distributed randomly across sequencing lanes. The study analyzed two additional independent replicas of 1 million unique cDNA reads from the same blood draw for two donors, one aged 18 to 30 and one aged 80 or older.

Overall study results and their limits: Compared with the aged group, more naive CD4+ T cells, fewer expanded clones and increased TCR diversity were shown by the long-lived group, suggesting age selection. Because donor CMV infection status was unknown, age-related changes in expanded clonotypes were potentially confounded. Estimates of total diversity from one million sequenced T cells were regarded as lower bounds and underestimates. A strong correlation was found between observed TCR beta diversity and the percentage of naive T cells measured by flow cytometry. Since profiling was done on bulk unsorted PBMCs, naive and antigen-experienced compartments could not be conclusively compared. As age increased, observed TCR beta diversity per million T cells dropped in a roughly linear way, and a significant reduction was already evident by age approximately 40.

For this clonotype: The target of this receptor is not known. No much larger clone is present one base from it, and per-base qualities are unavailable.

The roughly 39 donors, aged about 6 to 100 years, were systemically healthy Caucasian individuals from Russia. Approximately 10 milliliters of peripheral blood were collected from each donor into EDTA-treated Vacutainer tubes. PBMCs were isolated by Ficoll-Paque density-gradient centrifugation, with at least 6.5 million obtained per sample. Trizol reagent was used to extract total RNA from PBMCs, with at least 6 micrograms per sample. For every donor, flow cytometry on a PBMC aliquot measured the percentage of naive CD45RAhigh/CD27high T cells. From cysteine to phenylalanine, the CDR3 is 13 amino acids long. The sequence is cut down to CDR3 DNA, 39 bases in frame from base 1. V lost 4 bases and J lost 0 bases; the stretch between them is 7 bases long. Sequences MNHEY (CDR1) and SMNVEV (CDR2) are obtained from the germline V gene (reference sequence). Library creation used 5' RACE. Sequencing used an Illumina HiSeq 2500. A second PCR of roughly 7 to 11 cycles was run with a J-beta primer mix and a sample-barcoded 5' primer. A unique molecular identifier was introduced onto each TCR beta cDNA molecule by a template-switch 5' adaptor carrying 12 random nucleotides. Each sample yielded at least 2.5 million CDR3-containing paired-end reads. All of the RNA was converted into first-strand cDNA using the Mint cDNA synthesis kit, with a TRBC-specific oligonucleotide serving as the primer. All cDNA was treated with uracil-DNA glycosylase and then went through a first 18-cycle PCR with the universal primers M1SS and BC2_uni_R. On the authors' methods: For normalization, 1 million high-quality reads, each with a distinct molecular identifier, were randomly selected from each sample. Reads with shared molecular identifiers were discarded instead of being binned into consensus sequences. CDR3 identification, clonotype clustering and error correction used MiTCR with a Q25 quality threshold and the strictest error-elimination algorithm. A nonparametric unseen species model with Euler transformation was used to estimate lower-bound total TCR beta diversity. The public reads were run again by TCRdb, first through fastp at Q25 and then through MiXCR, and only productive beta chains were kept. Here each entry gathers all rows of one CDR3 protein and keeps the most common genes and DNA. The V and J calls reflect TCRdb's pipeline rather than the authors' work. The table for this sample lists roughly 800,000 distinct CDR3 sequences; roughly 64% of them were counted only once. Together, the top ten hold 20% to 25% of the sample.

This receptor was taken from a man aged 25-40 years in good health. The chain is assembled from TRBV27 and TRBJ2-7; the best D guess is TRBD1, with 6 bases matching. The sample taken for sequencing was blood. In nucleotides, the sequence is TGTGCCAGCAGTTGGACAGACTCCTACGAGCAGTACTTC. This sequence encodes CASSWTDSYEQYF.